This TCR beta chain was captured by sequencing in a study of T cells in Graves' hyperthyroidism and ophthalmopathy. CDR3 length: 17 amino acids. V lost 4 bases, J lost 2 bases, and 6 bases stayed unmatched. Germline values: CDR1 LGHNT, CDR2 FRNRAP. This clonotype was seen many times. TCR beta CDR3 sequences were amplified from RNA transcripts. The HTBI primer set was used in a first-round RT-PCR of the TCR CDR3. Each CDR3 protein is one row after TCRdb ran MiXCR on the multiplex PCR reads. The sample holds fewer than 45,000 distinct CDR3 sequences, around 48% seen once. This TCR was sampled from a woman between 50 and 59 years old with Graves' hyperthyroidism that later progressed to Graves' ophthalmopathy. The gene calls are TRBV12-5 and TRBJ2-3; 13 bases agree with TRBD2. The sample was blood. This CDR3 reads CASGSTSGRAITDTQYF. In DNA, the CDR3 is TGTGCTAGTGGTTCCACTAGCGGGAGGGCCATCACAGATACGCAGTATTTT.